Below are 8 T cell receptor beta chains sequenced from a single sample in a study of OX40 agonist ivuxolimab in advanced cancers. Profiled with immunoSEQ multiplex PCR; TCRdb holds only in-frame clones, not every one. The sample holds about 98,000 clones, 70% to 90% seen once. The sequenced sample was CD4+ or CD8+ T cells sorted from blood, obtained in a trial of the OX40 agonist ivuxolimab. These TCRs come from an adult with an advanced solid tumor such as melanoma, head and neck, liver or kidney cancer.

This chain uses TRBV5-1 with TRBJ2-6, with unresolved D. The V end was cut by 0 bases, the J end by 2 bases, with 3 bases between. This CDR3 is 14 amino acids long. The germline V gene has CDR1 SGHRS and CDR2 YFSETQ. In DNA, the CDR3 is TGCGCCAGCAGCTTGGATCCTGGGGCCAACGTCCTGACTTTC. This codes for CASSLDPGANVLTF.

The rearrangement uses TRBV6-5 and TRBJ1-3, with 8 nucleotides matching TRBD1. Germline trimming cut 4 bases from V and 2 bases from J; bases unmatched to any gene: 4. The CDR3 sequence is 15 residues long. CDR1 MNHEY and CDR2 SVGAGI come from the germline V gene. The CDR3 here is CASSSRDRPGNTIYF. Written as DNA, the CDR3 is TGTGCCAGCAGTTCCCGGGACAGGCCTGGAAACACCATATATTTT.

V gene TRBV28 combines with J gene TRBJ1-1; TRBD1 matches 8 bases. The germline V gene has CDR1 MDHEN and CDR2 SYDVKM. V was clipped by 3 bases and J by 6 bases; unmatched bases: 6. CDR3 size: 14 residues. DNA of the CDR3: TGTGCCAGCAGTTTCTGGCAGGGGGCCGCTGAAGCTTTCTTT. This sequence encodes CASSFWQGAAEAFF.

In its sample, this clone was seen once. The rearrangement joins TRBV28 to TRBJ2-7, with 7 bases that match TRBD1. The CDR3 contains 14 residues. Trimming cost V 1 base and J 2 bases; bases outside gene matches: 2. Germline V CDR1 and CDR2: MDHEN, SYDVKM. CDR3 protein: CASSLYGQAYEQYF. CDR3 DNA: TGTGCCAGCAGTTTATATGGACAGGCCTACGAGCAGTACTTC.

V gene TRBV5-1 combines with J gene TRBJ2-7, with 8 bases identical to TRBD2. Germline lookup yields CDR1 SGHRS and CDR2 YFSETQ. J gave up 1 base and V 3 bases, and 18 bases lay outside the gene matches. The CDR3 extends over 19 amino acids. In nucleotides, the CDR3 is TGCGCCAGCAGCTCTCGCAAGGGACTAGTGAGGAGTAGTTCCTACGAGCAGTACTTC. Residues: CASSSRKGLVRSSSYEQYF.

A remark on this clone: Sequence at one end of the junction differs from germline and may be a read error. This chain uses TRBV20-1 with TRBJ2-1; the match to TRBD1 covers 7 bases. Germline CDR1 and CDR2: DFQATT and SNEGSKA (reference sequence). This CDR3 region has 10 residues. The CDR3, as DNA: TGCAGTGCTGGGGGACAGCCGGGGCTCTTC. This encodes CSAGGQPGLF.

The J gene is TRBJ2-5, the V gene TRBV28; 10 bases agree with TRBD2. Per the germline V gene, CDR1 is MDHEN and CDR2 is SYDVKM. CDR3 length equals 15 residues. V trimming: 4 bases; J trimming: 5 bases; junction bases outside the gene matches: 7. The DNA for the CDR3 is TGTGCCAGCAGTTCCCAGCGGGGGGGCTTGGAGACCCAGTACTTC. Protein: CASSSQRGGLETQYF.

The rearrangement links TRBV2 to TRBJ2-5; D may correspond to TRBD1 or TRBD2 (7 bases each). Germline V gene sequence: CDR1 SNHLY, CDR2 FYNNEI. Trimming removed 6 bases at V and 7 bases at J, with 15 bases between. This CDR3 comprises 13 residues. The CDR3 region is CASRPDREGTQYF. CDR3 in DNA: TGTGCCAGCAGACCCGACAGGGAGGGGACCCAGTACTTC.